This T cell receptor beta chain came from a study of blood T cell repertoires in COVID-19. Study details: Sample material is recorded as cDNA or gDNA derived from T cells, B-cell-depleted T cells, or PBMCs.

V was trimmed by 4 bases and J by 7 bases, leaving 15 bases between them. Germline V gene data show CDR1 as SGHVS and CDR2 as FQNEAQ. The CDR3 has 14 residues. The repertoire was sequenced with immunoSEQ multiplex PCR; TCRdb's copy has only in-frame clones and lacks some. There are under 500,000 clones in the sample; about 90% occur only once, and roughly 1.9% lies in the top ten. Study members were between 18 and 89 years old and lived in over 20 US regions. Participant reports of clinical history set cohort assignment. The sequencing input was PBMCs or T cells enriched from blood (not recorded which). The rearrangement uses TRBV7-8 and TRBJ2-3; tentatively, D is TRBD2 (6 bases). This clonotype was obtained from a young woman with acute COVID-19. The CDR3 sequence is CASSSLLARYTQYF. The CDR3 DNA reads TGTGCCAGCAGCTCCTTGCTAGCGCGCTATACGCAGTATTTT.